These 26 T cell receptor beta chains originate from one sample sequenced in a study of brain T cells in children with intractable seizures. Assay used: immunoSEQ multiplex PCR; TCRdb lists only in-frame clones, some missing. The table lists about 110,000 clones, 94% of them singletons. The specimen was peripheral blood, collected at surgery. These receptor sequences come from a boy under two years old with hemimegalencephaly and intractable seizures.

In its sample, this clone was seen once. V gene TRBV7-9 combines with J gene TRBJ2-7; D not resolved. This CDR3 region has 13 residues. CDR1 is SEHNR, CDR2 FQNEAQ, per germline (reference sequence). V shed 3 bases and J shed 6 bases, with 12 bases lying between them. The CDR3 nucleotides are TGTGCCAGCAGCTTTGGTGGGCCCAGCGAGCAGTACTTC. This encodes CASSFGGPSEQYF.

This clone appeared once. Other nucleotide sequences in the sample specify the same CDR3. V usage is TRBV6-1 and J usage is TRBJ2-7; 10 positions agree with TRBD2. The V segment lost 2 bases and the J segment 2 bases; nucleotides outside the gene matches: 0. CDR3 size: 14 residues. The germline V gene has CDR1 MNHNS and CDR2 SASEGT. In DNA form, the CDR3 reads TGTGCCAGCAGTGAACTAGCGGGAGCCTACGAGCAGTACTTC. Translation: CASSELAGAYEQYF.

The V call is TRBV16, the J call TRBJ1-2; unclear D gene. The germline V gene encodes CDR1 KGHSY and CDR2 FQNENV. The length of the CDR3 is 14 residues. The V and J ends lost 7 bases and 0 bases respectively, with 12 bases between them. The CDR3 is CASTGEAANYGYTF. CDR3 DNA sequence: TGTGCCAGCACCGGAGAAGCAGCTAACTATGGCTACACCTTC.

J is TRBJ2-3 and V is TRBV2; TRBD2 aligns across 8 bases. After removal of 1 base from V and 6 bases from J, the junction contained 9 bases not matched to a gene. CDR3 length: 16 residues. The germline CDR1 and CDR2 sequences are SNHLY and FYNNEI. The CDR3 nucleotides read TGTGCCAGCAGTGAAGGGACTAGCTTCGGGTCCGATACGCAGTATTTT. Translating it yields CASSEGTSFGSDTQYF.

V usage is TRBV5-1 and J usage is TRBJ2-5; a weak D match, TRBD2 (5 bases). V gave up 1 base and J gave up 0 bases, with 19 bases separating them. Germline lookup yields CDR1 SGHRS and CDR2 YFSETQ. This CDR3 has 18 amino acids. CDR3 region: CASSLQPGNTGYQETQYF. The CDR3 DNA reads TGCGCCAGCAGCTTGCAACCGGGAAACACGGGGTACCAAGAGACCCAGTACTTC.

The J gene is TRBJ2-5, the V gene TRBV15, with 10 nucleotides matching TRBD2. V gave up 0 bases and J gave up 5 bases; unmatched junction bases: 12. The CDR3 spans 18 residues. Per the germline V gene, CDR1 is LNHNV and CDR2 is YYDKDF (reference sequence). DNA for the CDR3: TGTGCCACCAGCAGAGAGGGAGGGGTCCTAGCGGGAGTCGAGACCCAGTACTTC. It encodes CATSREGGVLAGVETQYF.

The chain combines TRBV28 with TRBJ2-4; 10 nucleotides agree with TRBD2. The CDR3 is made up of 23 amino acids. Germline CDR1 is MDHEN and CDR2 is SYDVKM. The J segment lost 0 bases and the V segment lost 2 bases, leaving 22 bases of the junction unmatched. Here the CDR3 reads CASSLLFPSAGGPYILAKNIQYF. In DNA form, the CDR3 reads TGTGCCAGCAGTTTACTCTTCCCCTCAGCGGGAGGGCCTTATATACTAGCCAAAAACATTCAGTACTTC.

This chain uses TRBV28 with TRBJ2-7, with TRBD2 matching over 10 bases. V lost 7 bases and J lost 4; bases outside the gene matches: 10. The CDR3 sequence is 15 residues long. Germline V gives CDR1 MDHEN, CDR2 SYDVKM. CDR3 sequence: CASTLLLAGKYEQYF. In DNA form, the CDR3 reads TGTGCCAGCACCCTACTACTAGCGGGAAAATACGAGCAGTACTTC.

The CDR3 DNA is TGTGCCAGCTCACCAACTGGCAGGGGCGGTGAAAAACTGTTTTTT. The encoded protein is CASSPTGRGGEKLFF. The chain uses TRBV18 and TRBJ1-4; tentatively, D is TRBD1 (6 bases). This CDR3 comprises 15 residues. Germline values: CDR1 KGHSH, CDR2 LQKENI. V lost 2 bases and J lost 7, with 14 bases in between.

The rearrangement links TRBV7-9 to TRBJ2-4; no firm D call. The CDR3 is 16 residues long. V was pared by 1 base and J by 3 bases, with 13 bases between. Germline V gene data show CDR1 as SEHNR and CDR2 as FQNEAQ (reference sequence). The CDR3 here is CASSLGHSWGKNIQYF. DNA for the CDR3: TGTGCCAGCAGCTTAGGACACTCCTGGGGCAAAAACATTCAGTACTTC.

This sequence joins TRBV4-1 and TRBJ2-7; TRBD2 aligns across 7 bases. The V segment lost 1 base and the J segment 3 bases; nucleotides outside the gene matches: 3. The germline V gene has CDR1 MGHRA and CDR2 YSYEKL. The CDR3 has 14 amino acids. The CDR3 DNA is TGCGCCAGCAGCCAAGCAGCGGGGAGCTACGAGCAGTACTTC. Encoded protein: CASSQAAGSYEQYF.

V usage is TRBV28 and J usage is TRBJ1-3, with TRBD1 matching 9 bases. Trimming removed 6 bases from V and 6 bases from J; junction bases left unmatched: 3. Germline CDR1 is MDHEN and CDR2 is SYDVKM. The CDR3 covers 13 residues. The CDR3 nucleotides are TGTGCCAGCAGGGGACAGGGTACAAACACCATATATTTT. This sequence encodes CASRGQGTNTIYF.

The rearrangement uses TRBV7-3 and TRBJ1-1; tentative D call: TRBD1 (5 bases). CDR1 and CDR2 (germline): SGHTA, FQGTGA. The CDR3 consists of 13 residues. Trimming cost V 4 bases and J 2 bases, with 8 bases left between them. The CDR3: CASSSQGNTEAFF. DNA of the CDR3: TGTGCCAGCAGCTCGCAGGGAAACACTGAAGCTTTCTTT.

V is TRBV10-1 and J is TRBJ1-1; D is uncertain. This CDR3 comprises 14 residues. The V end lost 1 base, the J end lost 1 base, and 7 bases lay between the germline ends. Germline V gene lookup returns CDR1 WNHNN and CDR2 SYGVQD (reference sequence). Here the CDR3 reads CASSEYGGNTEAFF. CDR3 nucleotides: TGCGCCAGCAGTGAGTACGGCGGGAACACTGAAGCTTTCTTT.

The CDR3 spells CASSFTGSTDTQYF. The CDR3 nucleotides are TGTGCCAGCAGCTTCACAGGCAGCACAGATACGCAGTATTTT. This chain joins TRBV7-3 and TRBJ2-3, with a weak D call TRBD1 (5 bases). The CDR3 is 14 amino acids. Germline V gene data show CDR1 as SGHTA and CDR2 as FQGTGA. Trimming removed 3 bases at V and 0 bases at J, with 7 bases between. Combining the CDR3 with reference TRBV7-3 and TRBJ2-3 gives the whole variable domain GAGVSQTPSNKVTEKGKYVELRCDPISGHTALYWYRQSLGQGPEFLIYFQGTGAADDSGLPNDRFFAVRPEGSVSTLKIQRTERGDSAVYLCASSFTGSTDTQYFGPGTRLTVL.

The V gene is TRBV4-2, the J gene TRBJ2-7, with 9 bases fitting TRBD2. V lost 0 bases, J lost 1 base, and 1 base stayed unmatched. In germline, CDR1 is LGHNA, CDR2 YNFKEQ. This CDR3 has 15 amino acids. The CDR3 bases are TGTGCCAGCAGCCAAGATGGACTAGCGTCCTACGAGCAGTACTTC. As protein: CASSQDGLASYEQYF.

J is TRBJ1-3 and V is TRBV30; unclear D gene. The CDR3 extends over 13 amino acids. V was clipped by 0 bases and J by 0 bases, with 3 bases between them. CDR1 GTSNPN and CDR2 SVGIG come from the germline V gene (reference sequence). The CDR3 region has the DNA TGTGCCTGGAGTGTACACTCTGGAAACACCATATATTTT. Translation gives CAWSVHSGNTIYF.

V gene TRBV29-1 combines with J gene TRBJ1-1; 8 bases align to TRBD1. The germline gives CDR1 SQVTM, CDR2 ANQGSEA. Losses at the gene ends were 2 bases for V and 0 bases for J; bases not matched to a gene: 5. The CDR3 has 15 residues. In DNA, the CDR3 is TGCAGCGTTGAACCCGGACAGGGCATGAACACTGAAGCTTTCTTT. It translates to CSVEPGQGMNTEAFF.

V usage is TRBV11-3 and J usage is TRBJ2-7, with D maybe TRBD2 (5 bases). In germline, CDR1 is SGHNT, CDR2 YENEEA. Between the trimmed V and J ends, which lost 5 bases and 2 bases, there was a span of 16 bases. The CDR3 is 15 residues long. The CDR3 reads CASSGRRGFPYEQYF. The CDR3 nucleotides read TGTGCCAGCAGCGGTAGACGGGGATTTCCCTACGAGCAGTACTTC.

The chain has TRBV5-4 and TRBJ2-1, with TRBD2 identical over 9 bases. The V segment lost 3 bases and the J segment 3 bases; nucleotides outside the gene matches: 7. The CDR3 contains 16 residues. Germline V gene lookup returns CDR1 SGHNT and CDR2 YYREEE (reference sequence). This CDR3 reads CASSSLGLANYNEQFF. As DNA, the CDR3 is TGTGCCAGCAGCTCACTAGGACTAGCGAACTACAATGAGCAGTTCTTC.

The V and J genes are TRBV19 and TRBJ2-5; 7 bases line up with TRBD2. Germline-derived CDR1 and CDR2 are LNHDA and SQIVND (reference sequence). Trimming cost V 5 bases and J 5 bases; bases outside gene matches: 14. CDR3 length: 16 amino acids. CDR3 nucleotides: TGTGCCAGTAGTCCCCCGAGGGGCGGGAGTGGGGAGACCCAGTACTTC. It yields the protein CASSPPRGGSGETQYF.

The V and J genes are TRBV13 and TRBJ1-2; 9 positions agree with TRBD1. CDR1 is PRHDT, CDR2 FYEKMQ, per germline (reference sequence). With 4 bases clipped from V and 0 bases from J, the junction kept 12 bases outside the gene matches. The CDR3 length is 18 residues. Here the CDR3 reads CASSSRRDRAESNYGYTF. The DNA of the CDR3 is TGTGCCAGCAGCTCCCGTCGGGACAGGGCCGAATCTAACTATGGCTACACCTTC.

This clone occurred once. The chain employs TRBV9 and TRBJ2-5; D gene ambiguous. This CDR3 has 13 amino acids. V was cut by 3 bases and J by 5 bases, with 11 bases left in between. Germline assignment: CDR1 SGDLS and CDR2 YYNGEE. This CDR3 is CASSAQDGETQYF. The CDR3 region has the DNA TGTGCCAGCAGCGCCCAGGACGGGGAGACCCAGTACTTC.

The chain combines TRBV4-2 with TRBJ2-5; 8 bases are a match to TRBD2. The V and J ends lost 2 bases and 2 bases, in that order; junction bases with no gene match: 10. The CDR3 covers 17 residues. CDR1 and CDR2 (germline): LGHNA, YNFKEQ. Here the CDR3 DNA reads TGTGCCAGCAGCCAAATCCTCGGACTAGCCCAACAAGAGACCCAGTACTTC. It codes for CASSQILGLAQQETQYF.

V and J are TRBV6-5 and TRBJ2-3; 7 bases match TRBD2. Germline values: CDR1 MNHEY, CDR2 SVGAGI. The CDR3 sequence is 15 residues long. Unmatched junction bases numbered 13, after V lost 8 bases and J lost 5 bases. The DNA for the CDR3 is TGTGCCAGCCTTTTGAGCGGGGCCCCCCGAGATACGCAGTATTTT. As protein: CASLLSGAPRDTQYF.

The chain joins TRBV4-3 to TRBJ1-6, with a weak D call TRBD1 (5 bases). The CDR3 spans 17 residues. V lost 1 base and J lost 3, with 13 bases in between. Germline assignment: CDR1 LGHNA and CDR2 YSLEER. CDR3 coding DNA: TGCGCCAGCAGCCAAGTTGGGACGGCAGACTATAATTCACCCCTCCACTTT. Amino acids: CASSQVGTADYNSPLHF.